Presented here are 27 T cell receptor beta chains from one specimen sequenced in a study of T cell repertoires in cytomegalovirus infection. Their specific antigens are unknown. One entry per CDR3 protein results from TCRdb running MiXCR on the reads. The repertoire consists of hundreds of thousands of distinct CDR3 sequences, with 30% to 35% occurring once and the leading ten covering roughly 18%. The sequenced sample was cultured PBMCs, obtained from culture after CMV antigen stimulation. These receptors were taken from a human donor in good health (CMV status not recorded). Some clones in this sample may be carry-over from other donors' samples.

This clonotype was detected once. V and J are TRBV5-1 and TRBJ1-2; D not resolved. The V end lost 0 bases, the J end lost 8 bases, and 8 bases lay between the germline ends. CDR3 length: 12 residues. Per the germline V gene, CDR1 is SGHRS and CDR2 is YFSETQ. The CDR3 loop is CASSLGDVGYTF. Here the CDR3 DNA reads TGCGCCAGCAGCTTGGGGGATGTCGGCTACACCTTC.

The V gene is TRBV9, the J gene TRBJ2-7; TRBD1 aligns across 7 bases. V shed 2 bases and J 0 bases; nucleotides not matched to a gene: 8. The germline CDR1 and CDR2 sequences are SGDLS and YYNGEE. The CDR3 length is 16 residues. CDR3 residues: CASSVGQVTSSYEQYF. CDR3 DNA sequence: TGTGCCAGCAGCGTCGGACAGGTAACCTCCTCCTACGAGCAGTACTTC. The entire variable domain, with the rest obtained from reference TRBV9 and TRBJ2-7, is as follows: DSGVTQTPKHLITATGQRVTLRCSPRSGDLSVYWYQQSLDQGLQFLIQYYNGEERAKGNILERFSAQQFPDLHSELNLSSLELGDSALYFCASSVGQVTSSYEQYFGPGTRLTVT.

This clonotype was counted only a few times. In nucleotides, the CDR3 is TGTGCCAGCAGCCTTTGGGACCGGTACTCCTACGAGCAGTACTTC. Amino acids: CASSLWDRYSYEQYF. V gene TRBV6-2 or TRBV6-3 combines with J gene TRBJ2-7; possibly TRBD1 or TRBD2 for D (5 bases each). CDR3 length: 15 amino acids. V shed 6 bases and J shed 0 bases, with 15 bases lying between them. Germline-derived CDR1 and CDR2 are MNHEY and SVGEGT.

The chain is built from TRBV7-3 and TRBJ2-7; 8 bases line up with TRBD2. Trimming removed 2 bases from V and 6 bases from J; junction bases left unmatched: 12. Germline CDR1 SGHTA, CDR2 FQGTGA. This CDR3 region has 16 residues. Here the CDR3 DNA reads TGTGCCAGCAGCTTAGGGTCCGGACTAGCCAGGGGCGAGCAGTACTTC. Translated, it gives CASSLGSGLARGEQYF.

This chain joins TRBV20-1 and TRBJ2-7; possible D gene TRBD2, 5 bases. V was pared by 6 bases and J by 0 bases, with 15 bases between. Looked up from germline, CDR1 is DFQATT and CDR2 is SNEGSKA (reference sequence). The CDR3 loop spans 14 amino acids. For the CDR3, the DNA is TGCAGTGCCACTAGTTCCTTCAGCTCCTACGAGCAGTACTTC. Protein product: CSATSSFSSYEQYF.

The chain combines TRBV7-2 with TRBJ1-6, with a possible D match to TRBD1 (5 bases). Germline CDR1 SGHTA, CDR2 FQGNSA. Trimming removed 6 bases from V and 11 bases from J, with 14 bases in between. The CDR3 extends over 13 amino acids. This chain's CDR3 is CASSHPGTPPLHF. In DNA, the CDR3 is TGTGCCAGCAGTCACCCCGGGACGCCACCCCTCCACTTT.

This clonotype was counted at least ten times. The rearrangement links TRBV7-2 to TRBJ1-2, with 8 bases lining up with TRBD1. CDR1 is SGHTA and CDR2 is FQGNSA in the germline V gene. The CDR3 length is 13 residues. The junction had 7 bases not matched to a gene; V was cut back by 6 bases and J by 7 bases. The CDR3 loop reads CASSPDRGGGYTF. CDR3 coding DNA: TGTGCCAGCAGTCCTGACAGGGGAGGTGGCTACACCTTC.

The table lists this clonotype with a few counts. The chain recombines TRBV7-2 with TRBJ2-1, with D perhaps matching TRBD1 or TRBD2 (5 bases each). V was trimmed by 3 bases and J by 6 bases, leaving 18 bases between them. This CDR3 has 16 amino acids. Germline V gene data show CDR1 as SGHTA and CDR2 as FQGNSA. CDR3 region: CASSFIHGTVTNEQFF. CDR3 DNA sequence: TGTGCCAGCAGCTTCATCCACGGGACGGTCACCAATGAGCAGTTCTTC.

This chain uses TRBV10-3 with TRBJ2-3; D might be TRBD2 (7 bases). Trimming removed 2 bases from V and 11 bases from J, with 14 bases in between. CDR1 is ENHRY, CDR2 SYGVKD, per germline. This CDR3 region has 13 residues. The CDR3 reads CAISEPKRGQQYF. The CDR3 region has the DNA TGTGCCATCAGTGAGCCCAAGCGGGGACAGCAGTATTTT.

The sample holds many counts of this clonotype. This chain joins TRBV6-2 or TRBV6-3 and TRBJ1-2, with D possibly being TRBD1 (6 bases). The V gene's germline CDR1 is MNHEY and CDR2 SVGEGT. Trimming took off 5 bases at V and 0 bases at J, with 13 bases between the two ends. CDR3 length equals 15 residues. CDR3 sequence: CASSRVTGANYGYTF. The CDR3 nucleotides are TGTGCCAGCAGTCGCGTGACAGGAGCTAACTATGGCTACACCTTC.

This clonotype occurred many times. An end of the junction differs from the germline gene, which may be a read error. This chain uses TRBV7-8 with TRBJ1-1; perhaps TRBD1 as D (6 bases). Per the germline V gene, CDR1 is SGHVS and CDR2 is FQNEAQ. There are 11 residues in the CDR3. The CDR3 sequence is CASSLHGHRAF. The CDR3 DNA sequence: TGTGCCAGCAGCTTACACGGCCACAGGGCCTTT.

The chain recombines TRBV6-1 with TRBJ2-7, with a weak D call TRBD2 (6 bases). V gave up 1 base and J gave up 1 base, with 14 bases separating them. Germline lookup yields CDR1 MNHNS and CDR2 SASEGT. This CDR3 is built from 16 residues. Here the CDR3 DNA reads TGTGCCAGCAGTGAAGATGTACTTGGGACTTCCTACGAGCAGTACTTC. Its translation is CASSEDVLGTSYEQYF.

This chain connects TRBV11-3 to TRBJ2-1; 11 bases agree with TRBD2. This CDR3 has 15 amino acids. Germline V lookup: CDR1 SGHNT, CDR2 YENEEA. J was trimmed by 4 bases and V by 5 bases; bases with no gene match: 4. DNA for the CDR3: TGTGCCAGCAGCAAAACTAGCGGGAGATACAATGAGCAGTTCTTC. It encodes CASSKTSGRYNEQFF. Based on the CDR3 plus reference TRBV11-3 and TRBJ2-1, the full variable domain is EAGVVQSPRYKIIEKKQPVAFWCNPISGHNTLYWYLQNLGQGPELLIRYENEEAVDDSQLPKDRFSAERLKGVDSTLKIQPAELGDSAVYLCASSKTSGRYNEQFFGPGTRLTVL.

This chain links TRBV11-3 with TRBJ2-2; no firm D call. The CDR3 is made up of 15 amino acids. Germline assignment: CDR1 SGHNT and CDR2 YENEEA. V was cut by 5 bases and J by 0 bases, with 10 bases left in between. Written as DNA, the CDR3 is TGTGCCAGCAGCCTCCATCCAACGAACACCGGGGAGCTGTTTTTT. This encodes CASSLHPTNTGELFF.

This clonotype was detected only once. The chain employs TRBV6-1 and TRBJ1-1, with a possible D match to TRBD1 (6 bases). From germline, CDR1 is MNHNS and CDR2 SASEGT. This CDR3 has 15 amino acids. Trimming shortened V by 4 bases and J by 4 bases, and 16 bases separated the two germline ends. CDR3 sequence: CASSGGLGRATEAFF. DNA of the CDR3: TGTGCCAGCAGTGGGGGGCTGGGCAGGGCCACTGAAGCTTTCTTT.

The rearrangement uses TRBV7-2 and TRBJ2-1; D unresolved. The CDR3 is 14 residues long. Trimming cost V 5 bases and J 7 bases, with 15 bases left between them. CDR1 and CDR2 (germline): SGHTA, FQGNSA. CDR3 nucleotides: TGTGCCAGCAGCCAGTCTCGGGCCGGGAATGAGCAGTTCTTC. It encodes CASSQSRAGNEQFF.

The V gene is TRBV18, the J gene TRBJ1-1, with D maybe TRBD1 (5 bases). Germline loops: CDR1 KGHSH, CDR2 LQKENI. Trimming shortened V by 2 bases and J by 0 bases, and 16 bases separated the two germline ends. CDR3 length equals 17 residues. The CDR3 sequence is CASSPIATAHMNTEAFF. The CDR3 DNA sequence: TGTGCCAGCTCACCAATCGCGACAGCGCACATGAACACTGAAGCTTTCTTT.

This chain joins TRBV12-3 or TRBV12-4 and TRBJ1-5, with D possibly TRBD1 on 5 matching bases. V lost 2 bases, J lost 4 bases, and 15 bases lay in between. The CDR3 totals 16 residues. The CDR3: CASSLSGQRVNQPQHF. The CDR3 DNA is TGTGCCAGCAGTTTATCAGGGCAGAGGGTTAATCAGCCCCAGCATTTT.

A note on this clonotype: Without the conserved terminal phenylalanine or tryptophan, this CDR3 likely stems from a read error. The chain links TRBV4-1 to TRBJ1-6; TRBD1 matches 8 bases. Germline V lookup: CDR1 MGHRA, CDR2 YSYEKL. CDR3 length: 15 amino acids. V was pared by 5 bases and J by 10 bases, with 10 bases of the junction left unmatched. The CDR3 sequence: CASSEWTGTRSPLHV. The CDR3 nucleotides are TGCGCCAGCAGCGAATGGACAGGGACGAGATCACCCCTCCACGTT.

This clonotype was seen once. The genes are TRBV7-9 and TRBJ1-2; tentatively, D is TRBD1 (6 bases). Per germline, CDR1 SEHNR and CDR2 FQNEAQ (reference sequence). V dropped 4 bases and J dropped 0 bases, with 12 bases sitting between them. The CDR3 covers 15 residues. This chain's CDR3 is CASSSTGKANYGYTF. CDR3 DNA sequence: TGTGCCAGCAGCTCAACAGGGAAAGCTAACTATGGCTACACCTTC.

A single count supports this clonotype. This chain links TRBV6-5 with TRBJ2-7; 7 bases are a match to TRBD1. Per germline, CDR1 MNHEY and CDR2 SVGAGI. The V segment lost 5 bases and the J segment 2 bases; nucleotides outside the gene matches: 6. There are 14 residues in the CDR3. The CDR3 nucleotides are TGTGCCAGCAGTCGGGACAGAAAAACCTACGAGCAGTACTTC. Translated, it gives CASSRDRKTYEQYF.

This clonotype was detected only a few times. In DNA, the CDR3 is TGCGCCAGCAGCTTGCTCCAGATCTATAATTCACCCCTCCACTTT. Translated, it gives CASSLLQIYNSPLHF. The rearrangement links TRBV5-1 to TRBJ1-6, with D hard to call. Looked up from germline, CDR1 is SGHRS and CDR2 is YFSETQ. The CDR3 consists of 15 residues. V lost 1 base and J 3 bases, leaving 8 bases between the germline ends.

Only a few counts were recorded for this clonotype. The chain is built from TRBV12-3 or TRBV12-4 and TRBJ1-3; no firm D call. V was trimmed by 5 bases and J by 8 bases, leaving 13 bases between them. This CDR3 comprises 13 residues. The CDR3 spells CASSPADGDTIYF. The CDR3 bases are TGTGCCAGCAGTCCCGCGGACGGGGACACCATATATTTT.

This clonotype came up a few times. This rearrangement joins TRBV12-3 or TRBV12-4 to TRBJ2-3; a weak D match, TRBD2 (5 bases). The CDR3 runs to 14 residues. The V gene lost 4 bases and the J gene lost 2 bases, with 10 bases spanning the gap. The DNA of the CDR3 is TGTGCCAGCAGTTCTAGACTACACACAGATACGCAGTATTTT. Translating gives CASSSRLHTDTQYF.

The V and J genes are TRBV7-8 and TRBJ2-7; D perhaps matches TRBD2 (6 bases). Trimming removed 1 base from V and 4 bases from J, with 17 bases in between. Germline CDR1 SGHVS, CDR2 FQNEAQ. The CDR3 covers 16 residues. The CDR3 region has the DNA TGTGCCAGCAGCTTAGACGGCGGGGCCTCGCGGTACGAGCAGTACTTC. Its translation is CASSLDGGASRYEQYF.

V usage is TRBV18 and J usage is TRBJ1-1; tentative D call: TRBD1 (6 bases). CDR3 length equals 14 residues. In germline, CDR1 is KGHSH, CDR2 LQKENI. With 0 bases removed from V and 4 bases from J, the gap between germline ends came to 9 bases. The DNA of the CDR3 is TGTGCCAGCTCACCACCGGGGGCCAGCACTGAAGCTTTCTTT. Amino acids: CASSPPGASTEAFF.

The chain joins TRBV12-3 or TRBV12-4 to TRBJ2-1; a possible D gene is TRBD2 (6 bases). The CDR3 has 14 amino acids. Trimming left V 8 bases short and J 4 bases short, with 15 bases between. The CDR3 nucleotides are TGTGCCAGCGGACTCCAAGGACTATACAATGAGCAGTTCTTC. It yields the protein CASGLQGLYNEQFF.